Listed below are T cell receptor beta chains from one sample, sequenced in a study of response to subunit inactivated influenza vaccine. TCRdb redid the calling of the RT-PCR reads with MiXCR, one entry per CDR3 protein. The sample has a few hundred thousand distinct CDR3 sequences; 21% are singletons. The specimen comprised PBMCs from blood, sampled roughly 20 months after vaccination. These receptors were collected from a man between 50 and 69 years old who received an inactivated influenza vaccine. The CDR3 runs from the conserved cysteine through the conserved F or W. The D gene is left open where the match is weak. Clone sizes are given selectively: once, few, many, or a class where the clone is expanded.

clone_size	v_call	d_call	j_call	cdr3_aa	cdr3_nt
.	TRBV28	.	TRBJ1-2	CASLGRAGGYTF	TGTGCCAGCCTGGGGCGAGCGGGCGGCTACACCTTC
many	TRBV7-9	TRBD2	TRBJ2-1	CASSFTSGGLNEQFF	TGTGCCAGCAGCTTCACTAGCGGGGGGCTCAATGAGCAGTTCTTC
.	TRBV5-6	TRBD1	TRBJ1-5	CASSYYRGDQPQHF	TGTGCCAGCAGCTACTACAGGGGGGATCAGCCCCAGCATTTT
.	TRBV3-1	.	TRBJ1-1	CASSQDLWGAGAFF	TGTGCCAGCAGCCAAGATCTATGGGGGGCAGGGGCTTTCTTT
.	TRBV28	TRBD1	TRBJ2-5	CASNRGDQETQYF	TGTGCCAGCAACAGGGGGGACCAAGAGACCCAGTACTTC
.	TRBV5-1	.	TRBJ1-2	CASSLGSVSVGYTF	TGCGCCAGCAGCTTGGGGTCAGTATCGGTTGGCTACACCTTC
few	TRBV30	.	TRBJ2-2	CAWRGWAGELFF	TGTGCCTGGAGAGGTTGGGCCGGGGAGCTGTTTTTT
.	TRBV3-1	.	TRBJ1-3	CASSHRTGNTIYF	TGTGCCAGCAGCCATAGGACTGGAAACACCATATATTTT
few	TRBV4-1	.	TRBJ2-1	CASSHRGHNEQFF	TGCGCCAGCAGCCACCGGGGACACAATGAGCAGTTCTTC
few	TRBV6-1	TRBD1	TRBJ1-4	CASNRQGADEKLFF	TGTGCCAGCAATAGACAGGGGGCGGATGAAAAACTGTTTTTT
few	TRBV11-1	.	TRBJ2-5	CASRGQTSKGKTQYF	TGTGCCAGCAGAGGCCAAACCAGCAAGGGCAAGACCCAGTACTTC
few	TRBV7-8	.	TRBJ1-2	CASSLTGGKNYGYTF	TGTGCCAGCAGCTTAACGGGGGGGAAGAACTATGGCTACACCTTC
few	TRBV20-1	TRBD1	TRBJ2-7	CSAIPGGLDEQYF	TGCAGTGCCATCCCAGGGGGCTTGGATGAGCAGTACTTC
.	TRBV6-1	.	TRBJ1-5	CASSDPPGFNQPQHF	TGTGCCAGCAGCGACCCACCAGGGTTTAATCAGCCCCAGCATTTT
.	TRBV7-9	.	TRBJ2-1	CASSRENEQFF	TGTGCCAGCAGCCGAGAGAATGAGCAGTTCTTC
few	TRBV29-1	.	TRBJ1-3	CSVGASGNTIYF	TGCAGCGTCGGGGCCTCTGGAAACACCATATATTTT
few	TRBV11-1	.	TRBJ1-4	CASARTNEKLFF	TGTGCCAGCGCCAGAACTAATGAAAAACTGTTTTTT
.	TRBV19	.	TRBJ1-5	CASRQGVLQPQHF	TGTGCCAGTAGACAGGGTGTTCTTCAGCCCCAGCATTTT
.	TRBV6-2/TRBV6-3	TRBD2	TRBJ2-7	CASTSEQRGAYEQYF	TGTGCCAGCACCTCGGAGCAGCGGGGGGCCTACGAGCAGTACTTC
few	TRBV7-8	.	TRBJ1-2	CASSLGSGFVYGYTF	TGTGCCAGCAGCTTAGGATCCGGCTTTGTCTATGGCTACACCTTC
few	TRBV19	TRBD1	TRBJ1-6	CASSTQGTFGSPLHF	TGTGCCAGTAGTACACAGGGGACTTTCGGGTCACCCCTCCACTTT
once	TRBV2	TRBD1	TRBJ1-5	CASSRGQISNQPQHF	TGTGCCAGCAGCAGGGGACAGATTAGCAATCAGCCCCAGCATTTT
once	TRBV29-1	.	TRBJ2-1	CSVAGAGAYNEQFF	TGCAGCGTGGCCGGGGCAGGGGCGTACAATGAGCAGTTCTTC
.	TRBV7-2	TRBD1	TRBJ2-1	CASQQGFFYNEQFF	TGTGCCAGTCAACAGGGGTTTTTCTACAATGAGCAGTTCTTC
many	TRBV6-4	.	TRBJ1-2	CASSDSGESGYTF	TGTGCCAGCAGTGACTCCGGGGAGTCTGGCTACACCTTC
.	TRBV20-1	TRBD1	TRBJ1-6	CSARDLGQVHSSSYNSPLHF	TGCAGTGCTAGAGATCTTGGACAGGTCCACTCAAGCTCCTATAATTCACCCCTCCACTTT
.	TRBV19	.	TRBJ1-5	CASSIEKGRGQPQHF	TGTGCCAGTAGTATAGAAAAGGGAAGAGGTCAGCCCCAGCATTTT
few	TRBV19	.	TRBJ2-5	CASSIFGTEQETQYF	TGTGCCAGTAGTATCTTCGGGACTGAACAAGAGACCCAGTACTTC
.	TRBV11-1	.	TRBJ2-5	CASSQPGYQETQYF	TGTGCCAGCAGTCAACCAGGGTACCAAGAGACCCAGTACTTC
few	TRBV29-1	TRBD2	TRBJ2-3	CSVEGAGGPGDTQYF	TGCAGCGTTGAAGGAGCGGGAGGGCCTGGAGATACGCAGTATTTT
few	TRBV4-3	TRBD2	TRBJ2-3	CASSQALMSGRRDTQYF	TGCGCCAGCAGCCAAGCACTTATGAGCGGGAGGCGGGATACGCAGTATTTT
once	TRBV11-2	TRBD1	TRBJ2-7	CASSSPGQGFYEQYF	TGTGCCAGCAGCTCGCCGGGACAGGGATTCTACGAGCAGTACTTC
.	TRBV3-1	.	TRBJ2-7	CASSQEHEQYF	TGTGCCAGCAGCCAAGAGCACGAGCAGTACTTC
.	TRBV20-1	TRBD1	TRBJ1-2	CSARDGQGVGYTF	TGCAGTGCTAGAGATGGACAGGGGGTGGGCTACACCTTC
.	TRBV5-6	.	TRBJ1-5	CASSMGGFGNQPQHF	TGTGCCAGCAGTATGGGGGGTTTCGGCAATCAGCCCCAGCATTTT
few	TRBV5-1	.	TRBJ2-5	CASSSSGRTETQYF	TGCGCCAGCAGCTCGTCGGGACGGACAGAGACCCAGTACTTC
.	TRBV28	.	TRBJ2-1	CPDKLGNEQFF	TGTCCTGACAAGCTGGGGAATGAGCAGTTCTTC
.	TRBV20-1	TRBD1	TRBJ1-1	CSARGTGERDTEAFF	TGCAGTGCTCGCGGGACAGGGGAACGCGACACTGAAGCTTTCTTT
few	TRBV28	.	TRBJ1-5	CASSFERAPYSNQPQHF	TGTGCCAGCAGTTTCGAAAGGGCCCCTTATAGCAATCAGCCCCAGCATTTT
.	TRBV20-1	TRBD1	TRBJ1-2	CSAGTGGAYEGYTF	TGCAGTGCAGGAACAGGGGGCGCATATGAAGGCTACACCTTC
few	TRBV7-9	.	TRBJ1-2	CASSPLVRDGYTF	TGTGCCAGCAGCCCCCTGGTGCGGGATGGCTACACCTTC
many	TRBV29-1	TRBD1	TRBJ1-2	CSVAGTGNGYTF	TGCAGCGTGGCCGGGACAGGGAATGGCTACACCTTC
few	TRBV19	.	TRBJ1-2	CASHGGGYNYGYTF	TGTGCCAGTCACGGGGGAGGCTACAACTATGGCTACACCTTC
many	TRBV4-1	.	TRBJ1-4	CASSRSGRTNEKLFF	TGCGCCAGCAGCCGCTCAGGGAGAACTAATGAAAAACTGTTTTTT
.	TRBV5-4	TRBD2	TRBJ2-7	CASSSSAGGPNEQYF	TGTGCCAGCAGCTCCTCAGCGGGAGGGCCTAACGAGCAGTACTTC
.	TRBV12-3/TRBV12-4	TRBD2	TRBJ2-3	CASSPRLGPSGGRSTDTQYF	TGTGCCAGCAGTCCCCGGCTGGGACCTAGCGGGGGTCGTAGCACAGATACGCAGTATTTT
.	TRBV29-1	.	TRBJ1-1	CSVEFSTLNTEAFF	TGCAGCGTTGAGTTTTCCACCCTGAACACTGAAGCTTTCTTT
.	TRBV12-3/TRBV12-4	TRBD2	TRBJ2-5	CASSFGGREETQYF	TGTGCCAGCAGTTTTGGCGGGAGAGAAGAGACCCAGTACTTC
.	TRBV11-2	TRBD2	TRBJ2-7	CASSKTLAGGYYEQYF	TGTGCCAGCAGCAAAACACTAGCGGGGGGGTACTACGAGCAGTACTTC
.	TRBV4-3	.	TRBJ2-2	CASSETGAPAGELFF	TGCGCCAGCAGCGAAACGGGGGCCCCCGCCGGGGAGCTGTTTTTT
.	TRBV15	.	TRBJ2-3	CATSRDQGLLLGADTQYF	TGTGCCACCAGCAGAGATCAGGGGCTCCTCCTCGGAGCAGATACGCAGTATTTT
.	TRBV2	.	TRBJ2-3	CASSVRGGTVLSTDTQYF	TGTGCCAGCAGCGTCAGGGGGGGGACTGTTCTGAGCACAGATACGCAGTATTTT
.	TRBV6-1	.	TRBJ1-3	CASKGDALGNTIYF	TGTGCCAGCAAGGGGGACGCCCTTGGAAACACCATATATTTT